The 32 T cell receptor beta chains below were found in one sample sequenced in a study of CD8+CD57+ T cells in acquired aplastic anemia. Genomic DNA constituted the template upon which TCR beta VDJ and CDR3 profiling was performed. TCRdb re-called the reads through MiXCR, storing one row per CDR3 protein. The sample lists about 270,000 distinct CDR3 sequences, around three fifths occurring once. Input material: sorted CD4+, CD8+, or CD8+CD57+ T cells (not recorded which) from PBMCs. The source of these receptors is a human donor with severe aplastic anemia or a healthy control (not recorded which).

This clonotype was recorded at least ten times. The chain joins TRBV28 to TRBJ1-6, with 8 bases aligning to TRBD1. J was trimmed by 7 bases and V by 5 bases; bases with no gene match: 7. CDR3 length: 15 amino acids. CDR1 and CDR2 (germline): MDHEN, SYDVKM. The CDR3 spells CASSQDRGWNSPLHF. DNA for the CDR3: TGTGCCAGCAGTCAAGACAGGGGTTGGAATTCACCCCTCCACTTT.

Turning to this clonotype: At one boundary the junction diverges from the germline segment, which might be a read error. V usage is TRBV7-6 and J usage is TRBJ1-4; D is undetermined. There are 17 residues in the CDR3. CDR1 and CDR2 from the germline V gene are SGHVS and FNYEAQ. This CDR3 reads CANSSKPASSADEKLFF. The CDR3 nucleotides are TGTGCCAACAGCTCTAAGCCAGCGTCGAGCGCTGATGAAAAACTGTTTTTT.

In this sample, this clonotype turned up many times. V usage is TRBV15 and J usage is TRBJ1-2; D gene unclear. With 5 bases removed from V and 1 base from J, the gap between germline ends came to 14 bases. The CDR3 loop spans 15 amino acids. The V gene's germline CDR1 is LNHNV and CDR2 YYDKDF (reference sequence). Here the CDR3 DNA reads TGTGCCACCAGCGGCCACAAGGGTTTTAACTATGGCTACACCTTC. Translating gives CATSGHKGFNYGYTF.

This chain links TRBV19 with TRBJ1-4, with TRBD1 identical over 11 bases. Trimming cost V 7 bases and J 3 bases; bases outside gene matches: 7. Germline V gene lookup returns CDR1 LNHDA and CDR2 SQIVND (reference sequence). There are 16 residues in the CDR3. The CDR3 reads CASTWTGGAPNEKLFF. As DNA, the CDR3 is TGTGCCAGTACTTGGACAGGGGGCGCACCTAATGAAAAACTGTTTTTT.

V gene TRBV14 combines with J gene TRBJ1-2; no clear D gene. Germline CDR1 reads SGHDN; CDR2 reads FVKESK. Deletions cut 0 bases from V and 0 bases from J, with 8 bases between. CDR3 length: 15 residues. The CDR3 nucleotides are TGTGCCAGCAGCCAAGATCGAACAGCTAACTATGGCTACACCTTC. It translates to CASSQDRTANYGYTF.

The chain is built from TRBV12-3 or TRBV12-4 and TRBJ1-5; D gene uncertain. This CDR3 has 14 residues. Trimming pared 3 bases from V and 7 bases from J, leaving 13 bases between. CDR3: CASSFGDSWQPQHF. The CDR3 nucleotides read TGTGCCAGCAGTTTTGGGGATTCGTGGCAGCCCCAGCATTTT.

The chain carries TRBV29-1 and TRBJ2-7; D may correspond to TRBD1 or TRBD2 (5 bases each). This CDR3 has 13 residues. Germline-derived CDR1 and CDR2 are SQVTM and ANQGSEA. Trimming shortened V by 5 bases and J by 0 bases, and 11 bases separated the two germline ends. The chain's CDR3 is CSVHGASSYEQYF. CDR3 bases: TGCAGCGTTCACGGGGCCAGCTCCTACGAGCAGTACTTC.

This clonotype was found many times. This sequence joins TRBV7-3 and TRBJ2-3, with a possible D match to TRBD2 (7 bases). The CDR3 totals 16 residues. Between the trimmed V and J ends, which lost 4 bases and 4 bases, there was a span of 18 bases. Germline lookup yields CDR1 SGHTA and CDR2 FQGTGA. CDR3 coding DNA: TGTGCCAGCAGCTCTGGGGGGGCCAGAGTGGCAGATACGCAGTATTTT. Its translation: CASSSGGARVADTQYF.

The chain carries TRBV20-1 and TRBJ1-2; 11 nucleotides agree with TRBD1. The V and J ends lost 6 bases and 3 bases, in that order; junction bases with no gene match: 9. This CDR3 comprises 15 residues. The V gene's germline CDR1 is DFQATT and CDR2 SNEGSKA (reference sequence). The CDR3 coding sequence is TGCAGTGCCTCCCGGACAGGGGGCTGGGACTATGGCTACACCTTC. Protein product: CSASRTGGWDYGYTF.

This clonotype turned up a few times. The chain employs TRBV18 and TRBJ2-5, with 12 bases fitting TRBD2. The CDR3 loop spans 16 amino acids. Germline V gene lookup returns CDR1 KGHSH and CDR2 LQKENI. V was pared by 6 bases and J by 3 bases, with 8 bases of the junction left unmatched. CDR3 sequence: CASSPLLAGGKETQYF. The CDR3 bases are TGTGCCAGCTCCCCGCTCCTAGCGGGGGGGAAAGAGACCCAGTACTTC.

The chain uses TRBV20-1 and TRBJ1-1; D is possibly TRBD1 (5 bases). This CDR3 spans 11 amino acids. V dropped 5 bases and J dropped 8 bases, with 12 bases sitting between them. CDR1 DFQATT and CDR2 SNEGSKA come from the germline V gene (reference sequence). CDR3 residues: CSAGGAVEAFF. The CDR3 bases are TGCAGTGCTGGTGGGGCGGTGGAAGCTTTCTTT.

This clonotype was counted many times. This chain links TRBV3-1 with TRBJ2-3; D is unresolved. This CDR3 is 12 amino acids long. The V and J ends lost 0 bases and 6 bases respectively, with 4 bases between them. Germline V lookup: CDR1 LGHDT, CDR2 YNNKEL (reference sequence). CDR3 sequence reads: CASSQETDTQYF. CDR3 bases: TGTGCCAGCAGCCAAGAGACGGATACGCAGTATTTT.

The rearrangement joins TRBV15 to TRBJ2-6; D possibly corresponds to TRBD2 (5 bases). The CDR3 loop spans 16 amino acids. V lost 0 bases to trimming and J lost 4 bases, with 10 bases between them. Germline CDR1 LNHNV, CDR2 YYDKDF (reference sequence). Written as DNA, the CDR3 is TGTGCCACCAGCAGAGAGAGGGCGCGAGGGGCCAACGTCCTGACTTTC. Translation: CATSRERARGANVLTF.

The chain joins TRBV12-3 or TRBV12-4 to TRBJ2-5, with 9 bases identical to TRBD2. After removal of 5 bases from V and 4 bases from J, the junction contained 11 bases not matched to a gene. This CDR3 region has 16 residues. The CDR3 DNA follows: TGTGCCAGCAGTCCAGGGGCTAGCGGGAAAGGAGAGACCCAGTACTTC. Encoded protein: CASSPGASGKGETQYF.

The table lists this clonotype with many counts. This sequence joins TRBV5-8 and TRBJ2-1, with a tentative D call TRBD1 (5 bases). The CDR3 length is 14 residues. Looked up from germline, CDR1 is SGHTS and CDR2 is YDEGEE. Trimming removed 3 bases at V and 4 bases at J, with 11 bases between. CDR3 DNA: TGTGCCAGCAGCTGGGGCGGCAATTACAATGAGCAGTTCTTC. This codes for CASSWGGNYNEQFF.

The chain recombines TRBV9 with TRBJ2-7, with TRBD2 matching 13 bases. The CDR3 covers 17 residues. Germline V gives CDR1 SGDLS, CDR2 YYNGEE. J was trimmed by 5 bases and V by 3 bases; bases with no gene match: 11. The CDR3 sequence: CASSAGLAGARFDEQYF. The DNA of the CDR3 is TGTGCCAGCAGCGCCGGACTAGCGGGGGCCCGCTTCGACGAGCAGTACTTC.

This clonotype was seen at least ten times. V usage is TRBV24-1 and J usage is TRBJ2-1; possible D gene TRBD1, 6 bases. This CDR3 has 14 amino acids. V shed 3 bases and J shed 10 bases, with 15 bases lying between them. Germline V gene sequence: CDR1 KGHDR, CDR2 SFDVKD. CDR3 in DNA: TGTGCCACCAGTGATCCCTCCAGGGGTGGAGAGCAGTTCTTC. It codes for CATSDPSRGGEQFF.

The CDR3 loop reads CSARGRVSHEQYF. DNA for the CDR3: TGCAGTGCTAGGGGCAGGGTGAGCCACGAGCAGTACTTC. The chain is built from TRBV20-1 and TRBJ2-7; weak D call: TRBD1 (5 bases). V was clipped by 3 bases and J by 5 bases, with 14 bases between them. Looked up from germline, CDR1 is DFQATT and CDR2 is SNEGSKA (reference sequence). The CDR3 is 13 residues long.

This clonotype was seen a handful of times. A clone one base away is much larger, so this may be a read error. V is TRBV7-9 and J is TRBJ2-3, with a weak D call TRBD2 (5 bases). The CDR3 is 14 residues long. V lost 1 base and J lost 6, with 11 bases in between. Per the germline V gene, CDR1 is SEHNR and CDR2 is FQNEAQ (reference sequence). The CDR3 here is CASSLGTPGDTQYF. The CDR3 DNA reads TGTGCCAGCAGCTTAGGGACTCCCGGGGATACGCAGTATTTT.

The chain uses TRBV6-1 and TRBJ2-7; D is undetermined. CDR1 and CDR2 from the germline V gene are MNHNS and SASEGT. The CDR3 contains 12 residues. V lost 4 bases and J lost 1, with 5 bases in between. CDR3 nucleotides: TGTGCCAGCAGTGGGAGATCCTACGAGCAGTACTTC. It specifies CASSGRSYEQYF.

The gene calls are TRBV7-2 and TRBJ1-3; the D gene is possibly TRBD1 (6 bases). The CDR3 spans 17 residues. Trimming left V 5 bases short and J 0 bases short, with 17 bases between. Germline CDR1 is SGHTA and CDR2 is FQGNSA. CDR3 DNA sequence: TGTGCCAGCAGCCAAAGCAGGACAGACCGCTCTGGAAACACCATATATTTT. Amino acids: CASSQSRTDRSGNTIYF.

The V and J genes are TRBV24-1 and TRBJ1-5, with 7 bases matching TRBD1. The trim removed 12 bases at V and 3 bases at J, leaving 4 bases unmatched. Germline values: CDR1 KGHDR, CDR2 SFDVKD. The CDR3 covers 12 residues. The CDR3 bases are TGTGCCGAAGGACAGGACAATCAGCCCCAGCATTTT. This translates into CAEGQDNQPQHF.

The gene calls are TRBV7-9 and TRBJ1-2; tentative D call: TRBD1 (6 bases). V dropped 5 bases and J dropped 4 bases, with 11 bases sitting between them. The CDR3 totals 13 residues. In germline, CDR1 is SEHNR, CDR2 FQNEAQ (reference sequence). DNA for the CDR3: TGTGCCAGCAGCCAAGGACAGACCTATGGCTACACCTTC. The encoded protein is CASSQGQTYGYTF.

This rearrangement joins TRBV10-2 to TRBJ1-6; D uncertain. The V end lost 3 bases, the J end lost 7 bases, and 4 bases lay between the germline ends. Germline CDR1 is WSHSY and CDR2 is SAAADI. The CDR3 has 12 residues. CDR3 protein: CASSEVNSPLHF. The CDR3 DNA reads TGCGCCAGCAGTGAAGTGAATTCACCCCTCCACTTT.

CDR3 in amino acids: CASSPVWGNTEAFF. The DNA for the CDR3 is TGTGCCAGCTCACCAGTTTGGGGGAACACTGAAGCTTTCTTT. The rearrangement uses TRBV18 and TRBJ1-1; D remains unclear. Germline loops: CDR1 KGHSH, CDR2 LQKENI. Between the trimmed V and J ends, which lost 2 bases and 1 base, there was a span of 8 bases. This CDR3 region has 14 residues.

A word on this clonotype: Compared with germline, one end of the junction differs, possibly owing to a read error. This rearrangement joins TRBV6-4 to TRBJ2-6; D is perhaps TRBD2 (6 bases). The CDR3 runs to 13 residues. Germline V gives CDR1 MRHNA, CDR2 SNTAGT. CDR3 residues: CASSVTAGATEAF. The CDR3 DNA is TGTGCCAGCAGTGTGACAGCGGGCGCCACTGAAGCTTTC.

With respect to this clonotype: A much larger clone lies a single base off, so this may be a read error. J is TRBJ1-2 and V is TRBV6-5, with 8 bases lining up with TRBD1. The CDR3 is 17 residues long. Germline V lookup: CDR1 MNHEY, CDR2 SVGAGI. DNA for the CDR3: TGTGCCAGCAGTGCCCGTATACGTAATGACAGGGGCTATGGCTGCACCTTC. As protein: CASSARIRNDRGYGCTF.

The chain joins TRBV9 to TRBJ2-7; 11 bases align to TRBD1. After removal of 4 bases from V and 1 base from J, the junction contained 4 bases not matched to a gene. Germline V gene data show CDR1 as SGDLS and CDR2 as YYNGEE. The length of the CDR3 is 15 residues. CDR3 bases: TGTGCCAGCAGCTGGACAGGGGGCATTTCCTACGAGCAGTACTTC. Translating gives CASSWTGGISYEQYF.

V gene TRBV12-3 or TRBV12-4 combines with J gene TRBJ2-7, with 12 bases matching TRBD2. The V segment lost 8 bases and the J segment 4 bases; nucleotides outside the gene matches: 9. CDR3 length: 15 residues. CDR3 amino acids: CASWTSGTGFYEQYF. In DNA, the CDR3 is TGTGCCAGCTGGACTAGCGGGACAGGGTTTTACGAGCAGTACTTC.

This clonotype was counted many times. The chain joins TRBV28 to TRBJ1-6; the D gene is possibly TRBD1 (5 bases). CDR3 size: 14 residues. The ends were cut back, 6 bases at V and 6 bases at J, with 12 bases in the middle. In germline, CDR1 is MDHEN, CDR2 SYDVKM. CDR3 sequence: CASRTPGLNSPLHF. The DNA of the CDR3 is TGTGCCAGCAGGACCCCGGGACTTAATTCACCCCTCCACTTT.

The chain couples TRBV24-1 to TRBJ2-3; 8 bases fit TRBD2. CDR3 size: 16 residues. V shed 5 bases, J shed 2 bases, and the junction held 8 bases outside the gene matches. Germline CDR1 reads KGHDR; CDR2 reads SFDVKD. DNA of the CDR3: TGTGCCACCAGTGCTCCCACTAGCGGTAACACAGATACGCAGTATTTT. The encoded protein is CATSAPTSGNTDTQYF.

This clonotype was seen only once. The DNA for the CDR3 is TGTGCCAGCAAAGTCCAGGGTCTAAGCAATCAGCCCCAGCATTTT. It codes for CASKVQGLSNQPQHF. The J gene is TRBJ1-5, the V gene TRBV2, with D tentatively TRBD1 (5 bases). Germline CDR1 SNHLY, CDR2 FYNNEI. V was pared by 7 bases and J by 1 base, with 14 bases between. The CDR3 extends over 15 amino acids.